The text below deals with one T cell receptor beta chain. Germline trimming cut 5 bases from V and 6 bases from J; bases unmatched to any gene: 3. CDR3 size: 14 residues. CDR1 and CDR2 (germline): SGHTA, FQGNSA. Only in-frame clones appear in the TCRdb table, and some are missing; sequencing was by immunoSEQ multiplex PCR. The sample holds just over 50,000 clones, just over 85% seen once. The sample belongs to a study of blood T cell repertoires in COVID-19. Study-level information: Collection of acute and convalescent COVID-19 samples took place in the United States, Italy and Spain. PBMCs, B-cell-depleted T cells, or T cells provided the cDNA or gDNA that made up the material.

The specimen was peripheral blood. The V and J genes are TRBV7-2 and TRBJ2-1; 11 bases agree with TRBD2. The TCR sequence derives from an older man with active COVID-19. The CDR3 coding sequence is TGTGCCAGCAGCCAGGGACTAGCGGTCAATGAGCAGTTCTTC. Translating it yields CASSQGLAVNEQFF.